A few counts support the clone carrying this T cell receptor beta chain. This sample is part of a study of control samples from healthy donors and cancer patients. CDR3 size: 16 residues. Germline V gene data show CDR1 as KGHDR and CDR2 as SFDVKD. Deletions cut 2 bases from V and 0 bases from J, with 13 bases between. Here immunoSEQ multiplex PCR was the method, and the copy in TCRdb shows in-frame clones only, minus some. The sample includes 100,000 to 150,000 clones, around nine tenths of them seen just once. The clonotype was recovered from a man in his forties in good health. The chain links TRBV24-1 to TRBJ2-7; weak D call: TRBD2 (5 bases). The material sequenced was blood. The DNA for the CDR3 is TGTGCCACCAGTGATTCGAGGCGGGCCGGCTCCTACGAGCAGTACTTC. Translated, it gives CATSDSRRAGSYEQYF.